The 5 T cell receptor beta chains given below trace back to one sample, sequenced in a study of T cells in Graves' hyperthyroidism and ophthalmopathy. Amplification targeted TCR beta CDR3 regions from RNA transcripts. A set of HTBI primers served as the primers for a first-round RT-PCR of the TCR CDR3. In TCRdb, the multiplex PCR reads were re-called with MiXCR into one record per CDR3 protein. Of approximately 220,000 distinct CDR3 sequences detected, 18% appear once; the ten largest clones hold over 35%. Sequenced: blood. Receptors were obtained from a man in his forties with Graves' hyperthyroidism.

The table lists this clonotype with many counts. The chain is built from TRBV24-1 and TRBJ1-1; tentatively, D is TRBD1 (6 bases). V was shortened by 11 bases and J by 1 base, with 10 bases between the two germline ends. From germline, CDR1 is KGHDR and CDR2 SFDVKD. This CDR3 spans 12 amino acids. The CDR3 region has the DNA TGTGCCAAGACGACAGGGAACACTGAAGCTTTCTTT. Translation gives CAKTTGNTEAFF.

This clonotype was picked up many times. The V call is TRBV7-2, the J call TRBJ2-7, with D possibly matching TRBD1 (6 bases). V dropped 2 bases and J dropped 6 bases, with 11 bases sitting between them. This CDR3 is built from 13 residues. Germline CDR1 is SGHTA and CDR2 is FQGNSA. The CDR3 sequence: CASSLTRGGEQYF. DNA for the CDR3: TGTGCCAGCAGCTTAACCAGAGGGGGCGAGCAGTACTTC. The variable domain in full, completed from reference TRBV7-2 and TRBJ2-7, reads GAGVSQSPSNKVTEKGKDVELRCDPISGHTALYWYRQSLGQGLEFLIYFQGNSAPDKSGLPSDRFSAERTGGSVSTLTIQRTQQEDSAVYLCASSLTRGGEQYFGPGTRLTVT.

The rearrangement links TRBV20-1 to TRBJ1-4; D gene unclear. CDR3 length equals 15 residues. The germline V gene has CDR1 DFQATT and CDR2 SNEGSKA (reference sequence). V shed 4 bases and J shed 8 bases, with 20 bases lying between them. CDR3 residues: CSATRSPGLQEKLFF. Written as DNA, the CDR3 is TGCAGTGCTACCAGATCCCCCGGGTTACAGGAAAAACTGTTTTTT.

This clonotype was observed many times. This chain joins TRBV11-3 and TRBJ2-5, with TRBD2 as a possible D gene (5 bases). The ends were cut back, 5 bases at V and 4 bases at J, with 17 bases in the middle. Germline-derived CDR1 and CDR2 are SGHNT and YENEEA. CDR3 length: 15 amino acids. The CDR3 region has the DNA TGTGCCAGCAGCCCTCGTGGCGGGTCACGAGAGACCCAGTACTTC. Protein sequence: CASSPRGGSRETQYF.

V and J are TRBV12-3 or TRBV12-4 and TRBJ2-1, with D possibly matching TRBD2 (6 bases). V lost 1 base, J lost 12 bases, and 19 bases lay in between. The CDR3 runs to 15 residues. The CDR3 loop reads CASSLVAGGGVGQFF. The CDR3 region has the DNA TGTGCCAGCAGTTTAGTGGCGGGCGGAGGGGTGGGGCAGTTCTTC.